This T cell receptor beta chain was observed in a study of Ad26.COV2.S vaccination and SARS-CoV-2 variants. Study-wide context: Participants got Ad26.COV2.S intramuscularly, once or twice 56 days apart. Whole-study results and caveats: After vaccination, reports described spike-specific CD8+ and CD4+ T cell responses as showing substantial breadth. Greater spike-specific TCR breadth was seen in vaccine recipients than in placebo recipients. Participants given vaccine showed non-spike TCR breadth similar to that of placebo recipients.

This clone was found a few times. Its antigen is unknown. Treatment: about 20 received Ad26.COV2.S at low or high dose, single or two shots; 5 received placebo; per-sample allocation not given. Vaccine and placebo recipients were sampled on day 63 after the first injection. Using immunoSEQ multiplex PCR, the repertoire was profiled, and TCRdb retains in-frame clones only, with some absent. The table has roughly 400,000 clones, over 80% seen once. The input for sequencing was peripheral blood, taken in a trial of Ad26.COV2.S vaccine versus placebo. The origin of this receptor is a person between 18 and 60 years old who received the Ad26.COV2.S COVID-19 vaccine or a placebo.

CDR3 DNA sequence: TGTGCCAGCAGCTTATCCCACTACGAGCAGTACTTC. Its protein is CASSLSHYEQYF. The gene calls are TRBV11-2 and TRBJ2-7; D is unclear. Germline V gene sequence: CDR1 SGHAT, CDR2 FQNNGV. This CDR3 region has 12 residues. The germline V and J ends were trimmed by 2 bases and 3 bases, with 5 bases remaining between them.